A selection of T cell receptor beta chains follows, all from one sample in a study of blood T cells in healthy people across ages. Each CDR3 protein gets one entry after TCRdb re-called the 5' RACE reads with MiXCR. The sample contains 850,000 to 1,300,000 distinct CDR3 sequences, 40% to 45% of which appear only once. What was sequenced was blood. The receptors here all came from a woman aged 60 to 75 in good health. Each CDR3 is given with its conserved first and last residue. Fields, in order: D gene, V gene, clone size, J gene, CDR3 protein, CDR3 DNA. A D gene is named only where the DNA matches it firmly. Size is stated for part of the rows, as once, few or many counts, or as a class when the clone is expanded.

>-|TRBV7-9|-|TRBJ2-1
CASSTFTGNLNNEQFF
TGTGCCAGCAGCACCTTTACAGGGAATTTAAACAATGAGCAGTTCTTC
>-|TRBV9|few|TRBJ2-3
CASSVEGYRTDTQYF
TGTGCCAGCAGCGTAGAGGGGTACAGGACAGATACGCAGTATTTT
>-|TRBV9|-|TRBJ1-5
CASSVGSGGNQPQHF
TGTGCCAGCAGCGTAGGGTCAGGCGGCAATCAGCCCCAGCATTTT
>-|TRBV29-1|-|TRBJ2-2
CSVARTAGELFF
TGCAGCGTTGCGCGTACAGCCGGGGAGCTGTTTTTT
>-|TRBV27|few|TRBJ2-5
CASSLAGNEETQYF
TGTGCCAGCAGTTTAGCGGGCAATGAAGAGACCCAGTACTTC
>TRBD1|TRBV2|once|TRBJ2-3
CASSEATGATDTQYF
TGTGCCAGCAGTGAAGCGACAGGGGCTACAGATACGCAGTATTTT
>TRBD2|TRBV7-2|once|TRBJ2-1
CASSLVPGTSGRNEQFF
TGTGCCAGCAGCTTAGTTCCAGGGACTAGCGGGAGGAATGAGCAGTTCTTC
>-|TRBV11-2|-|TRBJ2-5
CASSLDVLGGQETQYF
TGTGCCAGCAGCTTAGACGTTCTAGGGGGCCAAGAGACCCAGTACTTC
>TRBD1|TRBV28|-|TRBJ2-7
CASSPGTAGYYEQYF
TGTGCCAGCAGCCCCGGGACAGCCGGGTACTACGAGCAGTACTTC
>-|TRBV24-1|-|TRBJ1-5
CATSDSRTGRQPQHF
TGTGCCACCAGTGATTCCCGAACGGGCCGTCAGCCCCAGCATTTT
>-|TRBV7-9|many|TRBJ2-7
CASSLAIYEQYF
TGTGCCAGCAGCCTAGCAATATACGAGCAGTACTTC
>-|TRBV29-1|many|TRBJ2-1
CSGEGQSSYNEQFF
TGCAGCGGGGAGGGACAGAGCTCCTACAATGAGCAGTTCTTC
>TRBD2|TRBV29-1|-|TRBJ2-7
CSVLRQTGGDEQYF
TGCAGCGTCCTTCGGCAGACGGGAGGGGACGAGCAGTACTTC
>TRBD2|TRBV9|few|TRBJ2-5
CASKDGAGGETQYF
TGTGCCAGCAAGGATGGGGCGGGAGGAGAGACCCAGTACTTC
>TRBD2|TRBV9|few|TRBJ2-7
CASSATRLAGAYEQYF
TGTGCCAGCAGCGCCACAAGACTAGCGGGTGCCTACGAGCAGTACTTC
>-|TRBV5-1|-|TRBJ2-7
CASSPQGIKADEQYF
TGCGCCAGCAGCCCTCAGGGGATCAAGGCCGACGAGCAGTACTTC
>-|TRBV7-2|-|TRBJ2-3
CASSLDGFNTQYF
TGTGCCAGCAGCTTAGATGGATTCAATACGCAGTATTTT
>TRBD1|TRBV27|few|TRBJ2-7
CASSLSGQPFYEQYF
TGTGCCAGCAGTTTATCGGGACAGCCCTTTTACGAGCAGTACTTC
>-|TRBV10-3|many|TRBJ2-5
CAISDFGWEETQYF
TGTGCCATCAGTGATTTTGGATGGGAAGAGACCCAGTACTTC
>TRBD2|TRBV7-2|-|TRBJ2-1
CASSSNPGTKKFNEQFF
TGTGCCAGCAGCTCAAACCCCGGGACTAAGAAGTTCAATGAGCAGTTCTTC
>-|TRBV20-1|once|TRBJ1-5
CSAEDQGINQPQHF
TGCAGTGCCGAGGACCAGGGTATTAATCAGCCCCAGCATTTT
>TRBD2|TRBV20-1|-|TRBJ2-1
CSASPLREFYNEQFF
TGCAGTGCTAGCCCCTTGCGGGAGTTCTACAATGAGCAGTTCTTC
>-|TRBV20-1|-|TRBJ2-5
CSARPPWAGGEQYF
TGCAGTGCTAGACCTCCCTGGGCAGGCGGGGAGCAGTACTTC
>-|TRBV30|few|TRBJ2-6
CAWIAAGANVLTF
TGTGCCTGGATAGCGGCTGGGGCCAACGTCCTGACTTTC
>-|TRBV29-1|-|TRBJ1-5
CSVGHGSNQPQHF
TGCAGCGTAGGCCACGGTTCGAATCAGCCCCAGCATTTT
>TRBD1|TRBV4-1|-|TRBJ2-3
CASSQGCRDRGRRTQYF
TGCGCCAGCAGCCAAGGTTGCAGGGACAGGGGAAGAAGAACGCAGTATTTT
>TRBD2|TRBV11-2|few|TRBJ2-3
CASSLRGLAGFTDTQYF
TGTGCCAGCAGCTTAAGAGGACTAGCGGGTTTCACAGATACGCAGTATTTT
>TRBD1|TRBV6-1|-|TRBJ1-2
CASSDPLPRTGANYGYTF
TGTGCCAGCAGCGATCCCCTCCCCAGGACAGGGGCGAACTATGGCTACACCTTC
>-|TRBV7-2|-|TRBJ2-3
CASSLLGGSSTDTQYF
TGTGCCAGCAGCTTACTCGGCGGGTCAAGCACAGATACGCAGTATTTT
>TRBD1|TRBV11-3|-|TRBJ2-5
CASSSEGARETQYF
TGTGCCAGCAGCTCCGAGGGGGCCAGAGAGACCCAGTACTTC
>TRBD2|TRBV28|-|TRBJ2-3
CASITPNPGTSPDTQYF
TGTGCCAGCATCACCCCTAACCCCGGGACTAGCCCAGATACGCAGTATTTT
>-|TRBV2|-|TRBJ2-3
CASSEALRRRTDTQYF
TGTGCCAGCAGTGAAGCGCTCCGGAGACGCACAGATACGCAGTATTTT
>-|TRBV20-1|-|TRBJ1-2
CSPRVANYGYTF
TGCAGTCCGAGGGTAGCTAACTATGGCTACACCTTC
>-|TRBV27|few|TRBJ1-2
CASSLNRFLIYGYTF
TGTGCCAGCAGTTTAAACAGGTTCCTTATCTATGGCTACACCTTC
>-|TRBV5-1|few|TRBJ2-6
CASSLPGTGANVLTF
TGCGCCAGCAGCTTGCCGGGGACTGGGGCCAACGTCCTGACTTTC
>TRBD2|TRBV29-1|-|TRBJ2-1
CSVEGGTSPNEQFF
TGCAGCGTTGAAGGCGGGACTAGTCCCAATGAGCAGTTCTTC
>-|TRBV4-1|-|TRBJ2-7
CASSYKVAIDYEQYF
TGCGCCAGCAGCTACAAAGTGGCAATCGATTACGAGCAGTACTTC
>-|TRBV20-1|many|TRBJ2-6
CSANGDSKGSGANVLTF
TGCAGTGCTAACGGAGACAGTAAAGGGTCTGGGGCCAACGTCCTGACTTTC
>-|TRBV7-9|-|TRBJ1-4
CASRRVATNEKLFF
TGTGCCAGCAGGAGGGTGGCCACTAATGAAAAACTGTTTTTT
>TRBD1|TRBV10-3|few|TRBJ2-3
CAISRDRNTDTQYF
TGTGCCATCAGCCGGGACAGGAACACAGATACGCAGTATTTT
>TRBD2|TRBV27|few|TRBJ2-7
CASSSQQTSPPYEQYF
TGTGCCAGCAGTTCACAACAGACTAGCCCCCCCTACGAGCAGTACTTC
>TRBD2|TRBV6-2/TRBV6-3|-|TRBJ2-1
CASNDGLGGNGQFF
TGTGCCAGCAACGACGGACTGGGAGGGAATGGGCAGTTCTTC
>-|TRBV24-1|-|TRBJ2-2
CATSDPQGGLPGELFF
TGTGCCACCAGTGATCCACAGGGAGGTCTTCCCGGGGAGCTGTTTTTT
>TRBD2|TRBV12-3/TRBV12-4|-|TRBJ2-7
CASSFVAGVPYNEQYF
TGTGCCAGCAGTTTCGTAGCGGGAGTCCCCTACAATGAGCAGTACTTC
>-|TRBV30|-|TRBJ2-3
CAWSIIGTTDTQYF
TGTGCCTGGAGTATAATAGGGACAACAGATACGCAGTATTTT
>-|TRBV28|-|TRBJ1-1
CAGSLGGGRTEAFF
TGTGCCGGCAGTTTAGGAGGGGGGAGGACTGAAGCTTTCTTT
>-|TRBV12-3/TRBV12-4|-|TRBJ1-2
CSSSFDGYTF
TGTTCCAGCAGTTTCGATGGCTACACCTTC